This TCR beta chain was obtained from a study of T cell changes during pregnancy in multiple sclerosis (dated by TCRdb to between 2018 and 2021). In the study overall: The study examined how the T cell repertoire changed over the course of pregnancy in women with multiple sclerosis.

CDR1 LGHNT and CDR2 FRNRAP were looked up in the germline V gene. Spanning cysteine to phenylalanine, the CDR3 consists of 15 amino acids. Only CDR3 DNA is held: 45 bases, read in frame from base 1. V loses 8 bases, J loses 2 bases, and the germline ends lie 18 bases apart. The method behind the library was the immunoSEQ multiplex PCR assay. As stored in TCRdb, this immuneACCESS dataset retains in-frame rearrangements with V and J assigned. A fraction of the clones does not appear; measured against another copy, unresolved V genes explain less than half of the discrepancy, and the remainder lacks a known reason. The sample records around 26,000 clones, about 89% of which are singletons. The ten largest clones add up to roughly 0.6% of the sample. Concerning this clone: Its antigen is currently not known. Qualities for individual bases were not recorded, and no much larger clone is one base off.

The sequence links TRBV12-5 to TRBJ1-2; TRBD1 is possibly the D segment (6 matching bases). The starting material was CD4+ T cells from peripheral blood mononuclear cells, obtained in the first trimester of pregnancy. This sequence originates from a female donor in good health, enrolled as a control in a pregnancy study. CDR3 sequence: CASPGAAQPNYGYTF. The base sequence is TGTGCTAGTCCAGGGGCGGCCCAACCCAACTATGGCTACACCTTC. The full variable domain, with segments outside the CDR3 supplied by the reference TRBV12-5 and TRBJ1-2 proteins, appears as DARVTQTPRHKVTEMGQEVTMRCQPILGHNTVFWYRQTMMQGLELLAYFRNRAPLDDSGMPKDRFSAEMPDATLATLKIQPSEPRDSAVYFCASPGAAQPNYGYTFGSGTRLTVV.